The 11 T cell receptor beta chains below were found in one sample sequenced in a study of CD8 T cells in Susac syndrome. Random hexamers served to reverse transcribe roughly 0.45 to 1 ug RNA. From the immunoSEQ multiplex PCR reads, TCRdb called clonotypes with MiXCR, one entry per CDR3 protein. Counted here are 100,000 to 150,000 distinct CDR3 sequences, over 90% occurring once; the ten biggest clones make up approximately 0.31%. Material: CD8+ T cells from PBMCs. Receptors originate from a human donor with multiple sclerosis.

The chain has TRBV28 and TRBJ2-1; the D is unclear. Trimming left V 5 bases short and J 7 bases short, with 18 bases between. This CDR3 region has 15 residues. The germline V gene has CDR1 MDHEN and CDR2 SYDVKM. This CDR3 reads CASSPAPRMRNEQFF. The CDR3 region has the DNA TGTGCCAGCAGTCCGGCCCCCAGGATGAGGAATGAGCAGTTCTTC.

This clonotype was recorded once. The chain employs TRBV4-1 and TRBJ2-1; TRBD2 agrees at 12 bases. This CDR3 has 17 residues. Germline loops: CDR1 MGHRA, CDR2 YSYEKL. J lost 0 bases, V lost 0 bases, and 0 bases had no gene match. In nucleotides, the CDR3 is TGCGCCAGCAGCCAAGAACTAGCGGGAGGCTCCTACAATGAGCAGTTCTTC. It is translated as CASSQELAGGSYNEQFF.

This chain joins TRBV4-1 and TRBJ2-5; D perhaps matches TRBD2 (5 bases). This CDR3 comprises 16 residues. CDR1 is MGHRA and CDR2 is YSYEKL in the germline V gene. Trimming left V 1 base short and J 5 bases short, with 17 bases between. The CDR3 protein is CASSQVLQRRGETQYF. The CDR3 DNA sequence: TGCGCCAGCAGCCAAGTTCTCCAGCGGAGAGGGGAGACCCAGTACTTC.

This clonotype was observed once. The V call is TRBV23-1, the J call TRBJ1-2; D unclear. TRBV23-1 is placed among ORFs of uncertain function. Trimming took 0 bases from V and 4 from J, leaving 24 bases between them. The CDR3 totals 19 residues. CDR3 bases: TGCGCCAGCAGTCAATCCCCTTCGCCGGGAGCCCAGAGGAGCTATGGCTACACCTTC. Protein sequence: CASSQSPSPGAQRSYGYTF.

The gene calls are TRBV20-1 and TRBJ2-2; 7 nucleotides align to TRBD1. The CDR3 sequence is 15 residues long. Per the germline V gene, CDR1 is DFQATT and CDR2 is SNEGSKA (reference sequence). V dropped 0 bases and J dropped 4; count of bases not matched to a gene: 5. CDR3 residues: CSARDQQGRTGELFF. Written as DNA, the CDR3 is TGCAGTGCTAGAGATCAACAGGGGCGCACCGGGGAGCTGTTTTTT.

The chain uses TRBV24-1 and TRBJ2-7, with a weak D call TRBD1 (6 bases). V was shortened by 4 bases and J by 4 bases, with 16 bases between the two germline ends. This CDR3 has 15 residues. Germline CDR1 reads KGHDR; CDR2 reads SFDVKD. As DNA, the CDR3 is TGTGCCACCAGTGACAGGGGATCCCATCCTTACGAGCAGTACTTC. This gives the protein CATSDRGSHPYEQYF.

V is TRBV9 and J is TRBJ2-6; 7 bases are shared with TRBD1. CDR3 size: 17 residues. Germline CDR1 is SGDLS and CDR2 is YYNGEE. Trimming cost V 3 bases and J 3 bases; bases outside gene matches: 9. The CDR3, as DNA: TGTGCCAGCAGCGGGGGACAGCCGCTCGGTGGGGCCAACGTCCTGACTTTC. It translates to CASSGGQPLGGANVLTF.

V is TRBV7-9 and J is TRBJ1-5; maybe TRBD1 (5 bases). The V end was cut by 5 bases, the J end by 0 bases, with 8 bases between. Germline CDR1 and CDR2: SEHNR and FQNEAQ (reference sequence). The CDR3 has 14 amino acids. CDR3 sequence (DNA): TGTGCCAGCAGCAAGACAGATAGCAATCAGCCCCAGCATTTT. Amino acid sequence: CASSKTDSNQPQHF.

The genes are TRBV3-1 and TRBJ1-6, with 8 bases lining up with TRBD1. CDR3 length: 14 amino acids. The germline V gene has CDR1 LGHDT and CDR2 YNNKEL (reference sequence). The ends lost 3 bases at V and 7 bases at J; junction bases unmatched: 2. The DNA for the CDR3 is TGTGCCAGCAGCCAGGACAGGGAAAATTCACCCCTCCACTTT. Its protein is CASSQDRENSPLHF.

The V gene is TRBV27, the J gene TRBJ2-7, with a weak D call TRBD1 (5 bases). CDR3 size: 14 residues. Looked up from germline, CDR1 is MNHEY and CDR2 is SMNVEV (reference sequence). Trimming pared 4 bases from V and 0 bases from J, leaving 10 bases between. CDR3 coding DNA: TGTGCCAGCAGTTCCCAGGGAAGCTCCTACGAGCAGTACGTC. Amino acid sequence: CASSSQGSSYEQYV.

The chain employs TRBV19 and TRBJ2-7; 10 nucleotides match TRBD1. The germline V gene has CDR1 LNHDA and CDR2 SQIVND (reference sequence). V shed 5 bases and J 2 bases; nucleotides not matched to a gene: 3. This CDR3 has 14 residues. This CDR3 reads CASSGDRGPYEQYF. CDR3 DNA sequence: TGTGCCAGTAGTGGGGACAGGGGCCCCTACGAGCAGTACTTC.